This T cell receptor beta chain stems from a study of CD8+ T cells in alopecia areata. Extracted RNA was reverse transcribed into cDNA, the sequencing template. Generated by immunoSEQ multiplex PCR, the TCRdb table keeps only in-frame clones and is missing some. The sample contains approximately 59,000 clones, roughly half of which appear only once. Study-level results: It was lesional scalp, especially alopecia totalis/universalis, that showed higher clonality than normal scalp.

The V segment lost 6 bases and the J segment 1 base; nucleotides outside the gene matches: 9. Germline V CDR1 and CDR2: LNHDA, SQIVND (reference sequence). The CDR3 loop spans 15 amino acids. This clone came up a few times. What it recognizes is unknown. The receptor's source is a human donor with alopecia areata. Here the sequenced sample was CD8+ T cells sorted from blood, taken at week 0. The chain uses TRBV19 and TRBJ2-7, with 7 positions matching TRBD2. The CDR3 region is CASSTGLAASYEQYF. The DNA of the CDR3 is TGTGCCAGTAGCACCGGGCTAGCGGCGTCCTACGAGCAGTACTTC.